Listed here is a single T cell receptor (beta chain). Antigen: not known. The PCR ran on 60 Vbeta and 13 Jbeta primers. Clones were read by immunoSEQ multiplex PCR, and TCRdb kept only the in-frame ones, dropping some. This sample has around 110,000 clones, with about 80% found just once. This entry comes from a study of cytomegalovirus exposure and HLA in healthy donors. Notes on the study in general: A further, later analysis showed that HLA-associated TCR beta chains (compared with equally common others) were more clonally expanded. Exclusion applied to some V segments, including TRBV6-2 and TRBV6-3, as they were indistinguishable.

The ends were cut back, 0 bases at V and 3 bases at J, with 9 bases in the middle. The CDR3 loop spans 14 amino acids. Germline CDR1 reads SGHKS; CDR2 reads YYEKEE (reference sequence). The receptor was isolated from a man younger than 40 in good health and CMV-seropositive. Sequenced: PBMCs. The V and J genes are TRBV5-5 and TRBJ1-2, with D perhaps matching TRBD1 (6 bases). The CDR3, as DNA: TGTGCCAGCAGCTTGGCCACAGGGCACTATGGCTACACCTTC. This translates into CASSLATGHYGYTF.